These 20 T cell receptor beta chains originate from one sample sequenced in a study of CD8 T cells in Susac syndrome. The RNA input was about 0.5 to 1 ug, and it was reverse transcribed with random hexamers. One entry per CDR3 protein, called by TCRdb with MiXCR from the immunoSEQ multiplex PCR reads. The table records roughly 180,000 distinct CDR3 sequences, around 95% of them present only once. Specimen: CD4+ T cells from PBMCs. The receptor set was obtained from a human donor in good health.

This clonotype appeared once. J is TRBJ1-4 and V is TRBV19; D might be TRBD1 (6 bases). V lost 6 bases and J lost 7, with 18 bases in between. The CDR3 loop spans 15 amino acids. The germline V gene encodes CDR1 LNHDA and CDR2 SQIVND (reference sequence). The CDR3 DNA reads TGTGCCAGTAGAATGCGCGGGGGGCGCATTGAAAAACTGTTTTTT. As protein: CASRMRGGRIEKLFF.

CDR3: CSLVILGGDTDTQYF. In DNA, the CDR3 is TGCAGCCTCGTCATATTAGGGGGGGACACAGATACGCAGTATTTT. J is TRBJ2-3 and V is TRBV29-1, with a weak D call TRBD2 (7 bases). Germline CDR1 SQVTM, CDR2 ANQGSEA. The length of the CDR3 is 15 residues. V lost 8 bases to trimming and J lost 2 bases, with 20 bases between them.

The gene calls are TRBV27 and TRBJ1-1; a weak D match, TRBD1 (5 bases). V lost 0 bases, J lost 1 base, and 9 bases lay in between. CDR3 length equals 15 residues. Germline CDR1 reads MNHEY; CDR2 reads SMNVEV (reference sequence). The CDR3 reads CASSLSPGQNTEAFF. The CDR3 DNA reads TGTGCCAGCAGTTTATCTCCAGGACAGAACACTGAAGCTTTCTTT.

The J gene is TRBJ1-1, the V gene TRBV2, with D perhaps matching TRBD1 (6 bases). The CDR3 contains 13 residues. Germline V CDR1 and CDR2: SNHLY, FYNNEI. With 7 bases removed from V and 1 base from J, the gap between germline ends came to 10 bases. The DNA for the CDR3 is TGTGCCAGCATCTCGACAGGGAACACTGAAGCTTTCTTT. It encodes CASISTGNTEAFF.

The CDR3 DNA is TGCGCCAGCAGCTTGGCTCCTAGCGGGGCCCAAGAGACCCAGTACTTC. This codes for CASSLAPSGAQETQYF. The rearrangement links TRBV5-1 to TRBJ2-5; 9 nucleotides match TRBD2. The V segment lost 0 bases and the J segment 1 base; nucleotides outside the gene matches: 4. The CDR3 consists of 16 residues. Germline V gene sequence: CDR1 SGHRS, CDR2 YFSETQ.

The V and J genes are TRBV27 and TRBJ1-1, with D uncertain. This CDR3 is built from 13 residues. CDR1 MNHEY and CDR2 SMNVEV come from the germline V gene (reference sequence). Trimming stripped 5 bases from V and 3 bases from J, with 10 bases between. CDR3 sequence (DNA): TGTGCCAGCAGTCTTTGGCCCTACACTGAAGCTTTCTTT. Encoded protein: CASSLWPYTEAFF.

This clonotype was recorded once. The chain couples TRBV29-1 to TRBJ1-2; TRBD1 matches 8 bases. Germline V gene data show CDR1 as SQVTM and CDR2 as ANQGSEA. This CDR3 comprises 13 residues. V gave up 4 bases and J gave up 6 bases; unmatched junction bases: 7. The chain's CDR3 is CSVVRTGNNGYTF. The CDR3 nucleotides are TGCAGCGTTGTCCGGACAGGGAATAATGGCTACACCTTC.

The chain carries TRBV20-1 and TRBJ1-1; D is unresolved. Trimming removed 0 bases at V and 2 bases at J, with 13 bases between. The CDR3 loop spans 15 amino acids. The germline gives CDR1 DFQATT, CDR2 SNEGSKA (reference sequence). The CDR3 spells CSARDPRRDNTEAFF. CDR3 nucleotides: TGCAGTGCTAGAGACCCCCGGCGGGATAACACTGAAGCTTTCTTT.

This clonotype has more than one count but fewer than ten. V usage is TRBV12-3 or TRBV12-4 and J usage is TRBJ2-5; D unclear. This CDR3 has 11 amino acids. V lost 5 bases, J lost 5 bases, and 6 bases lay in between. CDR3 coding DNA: TGTGCCAGCAGTCCCGCGGAGACCCAGTACTTC. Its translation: CASSPAETQYF.

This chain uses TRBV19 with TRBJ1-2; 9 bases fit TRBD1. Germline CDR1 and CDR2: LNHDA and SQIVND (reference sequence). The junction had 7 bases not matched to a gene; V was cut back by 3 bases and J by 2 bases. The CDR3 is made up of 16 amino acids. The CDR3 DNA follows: TGTGCCAGTAGTATCACCCCGGGACAGGGAAACTATGGCTACACCTTC. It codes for CASSITPGQGNYGYTF.

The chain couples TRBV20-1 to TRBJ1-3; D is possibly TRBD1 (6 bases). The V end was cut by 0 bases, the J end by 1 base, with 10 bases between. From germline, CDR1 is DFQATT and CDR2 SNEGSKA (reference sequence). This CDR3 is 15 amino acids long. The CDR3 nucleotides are TGCAGTGCTAGAGAAGGACAGACTTCTGGAAACACCATATATTTT. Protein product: CSAREGQTSGNTIYF.

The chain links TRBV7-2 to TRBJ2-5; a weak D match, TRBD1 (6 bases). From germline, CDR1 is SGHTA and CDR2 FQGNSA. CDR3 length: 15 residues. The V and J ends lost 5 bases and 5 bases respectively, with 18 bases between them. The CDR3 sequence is CASSPQWGREETQYF. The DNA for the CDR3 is TGTGCCAGCAGCCCTCAGTGGGGGCGCGAGGAGACCCAGTACTTC.

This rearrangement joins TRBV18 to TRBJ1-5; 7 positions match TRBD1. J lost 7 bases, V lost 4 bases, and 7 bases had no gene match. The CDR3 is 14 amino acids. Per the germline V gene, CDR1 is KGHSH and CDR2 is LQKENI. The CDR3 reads CASSRKGAGQPQHF. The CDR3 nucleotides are TGTGCCAGCTCACGCAAGGGGGCCGGCCAGCCCCAGCATTTT.

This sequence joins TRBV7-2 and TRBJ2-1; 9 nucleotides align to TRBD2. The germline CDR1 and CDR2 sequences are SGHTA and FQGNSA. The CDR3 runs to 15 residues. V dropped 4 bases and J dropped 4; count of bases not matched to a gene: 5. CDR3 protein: CASSSLAGPYNEQFF. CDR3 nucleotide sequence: TGTGCCAGCAGCTCACTAGCGGGCCCTTACAATGAGCAGTTCTTC.

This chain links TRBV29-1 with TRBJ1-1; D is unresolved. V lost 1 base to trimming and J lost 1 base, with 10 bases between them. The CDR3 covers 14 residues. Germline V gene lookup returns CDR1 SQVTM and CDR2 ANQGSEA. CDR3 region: CSVEVLVSNTEAFF. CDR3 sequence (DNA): TGCAGCGTTGAAGTCCTGGTATCGAACACTGAAGCTTTCTTT.

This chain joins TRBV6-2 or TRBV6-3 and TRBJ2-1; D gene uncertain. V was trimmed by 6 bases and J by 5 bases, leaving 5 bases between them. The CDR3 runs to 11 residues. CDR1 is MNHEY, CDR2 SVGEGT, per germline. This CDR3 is CASRANNEQFF. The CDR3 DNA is TGTGCCAGCAGGGCTAACAATGAGCAGTTCTTC.

The CDR3 DNA sequence: TGTGCCAGCAGTTACTCAGGGTCTGGGGCCAACGTCCTGACTTTC. Amino acid sequence: CASSYSGSGANVLTF. This chain joins TRBV6-5 and TRBJ2-6; D uncertain. The ends were cut back, 0 bases at V and 1 base at J, with 4 bases in the middle. This CDR3 comprises 15 residues. Germline CDR1 is MNHEY and CDR2 is SVGAGI.

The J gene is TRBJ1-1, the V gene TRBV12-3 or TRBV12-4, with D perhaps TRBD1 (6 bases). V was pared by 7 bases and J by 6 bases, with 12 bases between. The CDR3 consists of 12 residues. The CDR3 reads CASIRGVAEAFF. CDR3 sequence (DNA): TGTGCCAGCATAAGGGGGGTGGCTGAAGCTTTCTTT.

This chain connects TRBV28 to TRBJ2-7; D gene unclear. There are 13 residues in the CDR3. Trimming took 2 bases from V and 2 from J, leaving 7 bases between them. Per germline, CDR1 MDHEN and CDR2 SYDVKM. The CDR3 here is CASSLRVPYEQYF. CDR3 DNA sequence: TGTGCCAGCAGTTTAAGGGTTCCCTACGAGCAGTACTTC.

The CDR3 DNA is TGTGCCAGCATCAGCTCTAGCTGGACCGAAGCTTTCTTT. Its protein is CASISSSWTEAFF. This sequence joins TRBV12-3 or TRBV12-4 and TRBJ1-1; the D is unclear. The CDR3 loop spans 13 amino acids. Trimming removed 7 bases from V and 8 bases from J, with 17 bases in between.